The 6 T cell receptor beta chains reported below all come from one sample, sequenced in a study of beta chain features in type 1 diabetes. The authors reverse transcribed all of the isolated RNA, so sequencing captured expressed TCRB transcripts. TCRdb keeps only in-frame clones here, not all; method: immunoSEQ multiplex PCR. The data contain about 180,000 clones, 10% to 15% of them singletons. Sequenced sample: central memory CD4+ T cells from blood. The receptors were gathered from a woman aged 18 to 35 in good health.

The V and J genes are TRBV7-9 and TRBJ2-6; 9 bases agree with TRBD1. Germline assignment: CDR1 SEHNR and CDR2 FQNEAQ (reference sequence). This CDR3 region has 18 residues. Germline trimming cut 5 bases from V and 4 bases from J; bases unmatched to any gene: 12. CDR3 nucleotides: TGTGCCAGCAGCGCCAGTCCCGGGACAGGGACCGGGGCCAACGTCCTGACTTTC. This codes for CASSASPGTGTGANVLTF.

The table lists this clone with a few counts. The CDR3 region has the DNA TGCAGCGCCCGGGGGGCGGGCGGGAGGGCTGCAGATACGCAGTATTTT. It codes for CSARGAGGRAADTQYF. The rearrangement uses TRBV29-1 and TRBJ2-3; 9 nucleotides agree with TRBD2. Germline CDR1 and CDR2: SQVTM and ANQGSEA. The CDR3 length is 16 residues. With 7 bases clipped from V and 4 bases from J, the junction kept 15 bases outside the gene matches.

The V call is TRBV4-2, the J call TRBJ2-1; D unresolved. Germline assignment: CDR1 LGHNA and CDR2 YNFKEQ. V was shortened by 0 bases and J by 0 bases, with 9 bases between the two germline ends. The CDR3 consists of 16 residues. CDR3: CASSQETSSSYNEQFF. In DNA form, the CDR3 reads TGTGCCAGCAGCCAAGAGACTTCGAGCTCCTACAATGAGCAGTTCTTC.

The V call is TRBV29-1, the J call TRBJ2-1; 12 nucleotides agree with TRBD2. This CDR3 is built from 15 residues. The V and J ends lost 4 bases and 3 bases, in that order; junction bases with no gene match: 4. Germline lookup yields CDR1 SQVTM and CDR2 ANQGSEA. The CDR3 loop is CSVGLAGDFYNEQFF. The CDR3 DNA sequence: TGCAGCGTTGGACTAGCGGGGGATTTCTACAATGAGCAGTTCTTC.

The chain couples TRBV10-3 to TRBJ2-3, with 10 bases fitting TRBD1. V was pared by 3 bases and J by 3 bases, with 6 bases of the junction left unmatched. Germline V gene lookup returns CDR1 ENHRY and CDR2 SYGVKD. The length of the CDR3 is 16 residues. The CDR3 here is CAISDPGTGETDTQYF. The DNA for the CDR3 is TGTGCCATCAGTGACCCCGGGACAGGGGAGACAGATACGCAGTATTTT.

This clone occurred a few times. The J gene is TRBJ1-5, the V gene TRBV6-5; D might be TRBD1 (5 bases). The CDR3 sequence is 13 residues long. Deletions cut 2 bases from V and 7 bases from J, with 9 bases between. Germline V gives CDR1 MNHEY, CDR2 SVGAGI. In DNA form, the CDR3 reads TGTGCCAGCAGTTACAGGGGAGGGCAGCCCCAGCATTTT. It encodes CASSYRGGQPQHF.